The 14 T cell receptor beta chains reported below all come from one sample, sequenced in a study of shared T cell receptors in the human thymus. The protocol was immunoSEQ multiplex PCR, while the TCRdb copy is restricted to in-frame clones and leaves out a portion. The sample lists just under 550,000 clones; 78% were seen once. These data also formed part of another study, on human thymus T cells.

The specimen was thymocytes. All receptors come from a boy under two years old with a congenital heart defect.

This sequence joins TRBV4-3 and TRBJ2-2; D may be TRBD2 (6 bases). The CDR3 sequence is 15 residues long. V was trimmed by 1 base and J by 6 bases, leaving 12 bases between them. The V gene's germline CDR1 is LGHNA and CDR2 YSLEER. CDR3: CASSQGRDLPGELFF. CDR3 sequence (DNA): TGCGCCAGCAGCCAAGGGAGGGATTTGCCCGGGGAGCTGTTTTTT.

CDR3 in amino acids: CASSFTSDRVEQYF. DNA of the CDR3: TGTGCCAGCAGCTTCACTAGCGATAGGGTCGAGCAGTACTTC. The chain employs TRBV11-1 and TRBJ2-7, with TRBD2 matching over 7 bases. The junction had 8 bases not matched to a gene; V was cut back by 3 bases and J by 6 bases. This CDR3 spans 14 amino acids. CDR1 is SGHAT and CDR2 is FQDESV in the germline V gene (reference sequence).

The chain links TRBV5-4 to TRBJ2-4, with 7 bases fitting TRBD1. With V trimmed by 4 bases and J by 0 bases, 10 bases remained unmatched. CDR1 and CDR2 (germline): SGHNT, YYREEE (reference sequence). The CDR3 has 17 residues. CDR3 nucleotide sequence: TGTGCCAGCAGCCCGACCAGGGGGTGGCAAGCCAAAAACATTCAGTACTTC. Translating gives CASSPTRGWQAKNIQYF.

The chain recombines TRBV11-2 with TRBJ1-1; D call uncertain. Germline V CDR1 and CDR2: SGHAT, FQNNGV. The CDR3 is 13 amino acids. V lost 3 bases and J 1 base, leaving 6 bases between the germline ends. The CDR3 is CASSFTENTEAFF. The CDR3 DNA sequence: TGTGCCAGCAGCTTTACAGAGAACACTGAAGCTTTCTTT. The full variable domain, in which reference TRBV11-2 and TRBJ1-1 provide the parts outside the CDR3, is EAGVAQSPRYKIIEKRQSVAFWCNPISGHATLYWYQQILGQGPKLLIQFQNNGVVDDSQLPKDRFSAERLKGVDSTLKIQPAKLEDSAVYLCASSFTENTEAFFGQGTRLTVV.

The rearrangement uses TRBV7-2 and TRBJ1-4, with a tentative D call TRBD1 (6 bases). From germline, CDR1 is SGHTA and CDR2 FQGNSA. V lost 4 bases and J lost 6, with 18 bases in between. This CDR3 comprises 16 residues. The CDR3: CASSYAGGAGDEKLFF. The CDR3 DNA reads as TGTGCCAGCAGCTACGCGGGGGGCGCGGGGGATGAAAAACTGTTTTTT.

The chain combines TRBV4-1 with TRBJ2-5; no reliable D call. V was pared by 4 bases and J by 1 base, with 7 bases between. The CDR3 runs to 13 residues. Germline CDR1 MGHRA, CDR2 YSYEKL. This CDR3 is CASSPFPQETQYF. CDR3 DNA: TGCGCCAGCAGCCCGTTCCCCCAAGAGACCCAGTACTTC.

The chain joins TRBV11-2 to TRBJ1-1, with a possible D match to TRBD1 (5 bases). V gave up 2 bases and J gave up 4 bases, with 14 bases separating them. The CDR3 is 15 residues long. CDR1 is SGHAT and CDR2 is FQNNGV in the germline V gene. The CDR3 loop is CASSLSGARGTEAFF. Written as DNA, the CDR3 is TGTGCCAGCAGCTTAAGCGGGGCGCGGGGCACTGAAGCTTTCTTT.

The CDR3 DNA follows: TGTGCCAGCGCAACCCGGACAGACGGGTACGGGGAGCTGTTTTTT. Translated: CASATRTDGYGELFF. The genes are TRBV7-8 and TRBJ2-2; TRBD1 is a possible D gene (6 bases). V gave up 8 bases and J gave up 7 bases, with 20 bases separating them. The CDR3 extends over 15 amino acids. Germline CDR1 reads SGHVS; CDR2 reads FQNEAQ.

The V call is TRBV4-1, the J call TRBJ1-4; 7 nucleotides agree with TRBD1. CDR1 MGHRA and CDR2 YSYEKL come from the germline V gene. The CDR3 length is 18 residues. Losses at the gene ends were 6 bases for V and 7 bases for J; bases not matched to a gene: 20. The CDR3, as DNA: TGCGCCAGCAGACCCGCAGCCCTAAACAGGGGACGTGGTGAAAAACTGTTTTTT. Its protein is CASRPAALNRGRGEKLFF.

This sequence joins TRBV4-3 and TRBJ2-1; 10 bases line up with TRBD2. The junction had 17 bases not matched to a gene; V was cut back by 0 bases and J by 0 bases. This CDR3 region has 22 residues. Germline loops: CDR1 LGHNA, CDR2 YSLEER. Written as DNA, the CDR3 is TGCGCCAGCAGCCAAGAATACAGGGGTAGTGCTAGCGGGAGCCTCTCCTACAATGAGCAGTTCTTC. This translates into CASSQEYRGSASGSLSYNEQFF.

The chain joins TRBV5-6 to TRBJ2-7; D might be TRBD2 (7 bases). The V gene lost 0 bases and the J gene lost 3 bases, with 19 bases spanning the gap. This CDR3 contains 17 residues. Germline CDR1 reads SGHDT; CDR2 reads YYEEEE. Here the CDR3 reads CASSLERLGGRGYEQYF. The CDR3 bases are TGTGCCAGCAGCTTGGAGCGTTTGGGGGGGCGCGGCTACGAGCAGTACTTC. The full variable domain, rest sourced from reference TRBV5-6 and TRBJ2-7, is DAGVTQSPTHLIKTRGQQVTLRCSPKSGHDTVSWYQQALGQGPQFIFQYYEEEERQRGNFPDRFSGHQFPNYSSELNVNALLLGDSALYLCASSLERLGGRGYEQYFGPGTRLTVT.

V and J are TRBV27 and TRBJ2-1; 7 nucleotides agree with TRBD2. Germline-derived CDR1 and CDR2 are MNHEY and SMNVEV (reference sequence). V shed 4 bases and J 2 bases; nucleotides not matched to a gene: 8. The CDR3 contains 16 residues. The CDR3: CASSSWVGRPYNEQFF. In nucleotides, the CDR3 is TGTGCCAGCAGTTCTTGGGTCGGGAGGCCCTACAATGAGCAGTTCTTC.

The chain employs TRBV7-2 and TRBJ1-2; TRBD1 agrees at 8 bases. The CDR3 sequence is 15 residues long. The J segment lost 3 bases and the V segment lost 5 bases, leaving 8 bases of the junction unmatched. Germline V gene lookup returns CDR1 SGHTA and CDR2 FQGNSA. As DNA, the CDR3 is TGTGCCAGCAGCCGGACAGGGAAAAAGGACTATGGCTACACCTTC. It encodes CASSRTGKKDYGYTF.

The chain carries TRBV6-5 and TRBJ2-3; a possible D gene is TRBD1 (6 bases). Per germline, CDR1 MNHEY and CDR2 SVGAGI. The CDR3 is 15 residues long. Trimming took off 5 bases at V and 2 bases at J, with 14 bases between the two ends. The CDR3 region is CASSIGGSPTDTQYF. In DNA form, the CDR3 reads TGTGCCAGCAGTATAGGGGGATCTCCCACAGATACGCAGTATTTT.